This T cell receptor (beta chain) was captured by sequencing in a study of OX40 agonist ivuxolimab in advanced cancers. Study overall: Patients were given ivuxolimab, an antibody that agonizes OX40 (CD134). The patients received ivuxolimab by intravenous route every 2 weeks at 0.01 to 10 mg/kg.

Data came from immunoSEQ multiplex PCR; TCRdb stores just in-frame clones and leaves some out. This table holds about 94,000 clones, roughly 94% found once. Germline-derived CDR1 and CDR2 are LNHDA and SQIVND (reference sequence). V was shortened by 2 bases and J by 3 bases, with 8 bases between the two germline ends. The CDR3 extends over 14 amino acids. V is TRBV19 and J is TRBJ1-5; TRBD1 is a possible D gene (5 bases). This material consisted of CD4+ or CD8+ T cells sorted from blood, taken in a trial of the OX40 agonist ivuxolimab. The sequence was obtained from an adult with an advanced solid tumor such as melanoma, head and neck, liver or kidney cancer. The CDR3 reads CASSIMDNNQPQHF. CDR3 nucleotide sequence: TGTGCCAGTAGTATAATGGACAACAATCAGCCCCAGCATTTT.